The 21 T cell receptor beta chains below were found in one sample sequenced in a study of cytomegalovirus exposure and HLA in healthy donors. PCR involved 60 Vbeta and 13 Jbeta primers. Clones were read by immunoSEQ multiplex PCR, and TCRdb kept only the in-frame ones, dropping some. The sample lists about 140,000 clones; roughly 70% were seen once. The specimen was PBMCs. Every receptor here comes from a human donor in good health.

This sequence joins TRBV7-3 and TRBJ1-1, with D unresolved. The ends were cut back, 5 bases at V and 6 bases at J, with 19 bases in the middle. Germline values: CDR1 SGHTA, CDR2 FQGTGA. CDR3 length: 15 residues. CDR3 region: CASSPSAGGMSEAFF. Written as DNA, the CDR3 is TGTGCCAGCAGCCCGTCGGCCGGCGGGATGTCTGAAGCTTTCTTT.

The CDR3 reads CASSATTGGSEQFF. Here the CDR3 DNA reads TGTGCCAGCAGTGCCACAACAGGGGGCAGTGAGCAGTTCTTC. This rearrangement joins TRBV6-4 to TRBJ2-1; 9 positions agree with TRBD1. With 4 bases clipped from V and 9 bases from J, the junction kept 7 bases outside the gene matches. The CDR3 length is 14 residues. Germline CDR1 is MRHNA and CDR2 is SNTAGT.

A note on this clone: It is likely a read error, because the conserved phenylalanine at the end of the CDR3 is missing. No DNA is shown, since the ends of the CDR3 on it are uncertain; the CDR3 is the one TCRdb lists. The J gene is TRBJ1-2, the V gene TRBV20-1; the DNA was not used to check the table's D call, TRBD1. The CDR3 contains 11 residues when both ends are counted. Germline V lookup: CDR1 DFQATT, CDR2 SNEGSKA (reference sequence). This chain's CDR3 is CSATEIWDRGG.

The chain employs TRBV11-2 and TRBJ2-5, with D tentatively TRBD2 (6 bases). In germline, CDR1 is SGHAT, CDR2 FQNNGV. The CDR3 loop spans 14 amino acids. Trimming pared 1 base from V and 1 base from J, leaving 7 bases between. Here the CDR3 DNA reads TGTGCCAGCAGCTTAGGGAGGGCCCAAGAGACCCAGTACTTC. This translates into CASSLGRAQETQYF. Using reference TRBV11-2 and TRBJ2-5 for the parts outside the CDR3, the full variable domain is EAGVAQSPRYKIIEKRQSVAFWCNPISGHATLYWYQQILGQGPKLLIQFQNNGVVDDSQLPKDRFSAERLKGVDSTLKIQPAKLEDSAVYLCASSLGRAQETQYFGPGTRLLVL.

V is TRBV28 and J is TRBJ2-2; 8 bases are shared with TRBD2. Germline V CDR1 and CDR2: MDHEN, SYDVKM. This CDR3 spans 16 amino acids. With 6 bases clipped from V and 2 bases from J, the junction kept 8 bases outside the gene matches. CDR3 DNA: TGTGCCAGCAGGCTACTAGCGGAGACAAACACCGGGGAGCTGTTTTTT. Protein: CASRLLAETNTGELFF. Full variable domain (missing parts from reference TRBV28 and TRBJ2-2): DVKVTQSSRYLVKRTGEKVFLECVQDMDHENMFWYRQDPGLGLRLIYFSYDVKMKEKGDIPEGYSVSREKKERFSLILESASTNQTSMYLCASRLLAETNTGELFFGEGSRLTVL.

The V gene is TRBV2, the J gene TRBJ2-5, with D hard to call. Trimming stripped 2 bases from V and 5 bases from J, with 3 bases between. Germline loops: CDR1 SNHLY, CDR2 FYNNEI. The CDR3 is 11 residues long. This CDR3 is CASSERETQYF. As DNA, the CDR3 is TGTGCCAGCAGTGAACGGGAGACCCAGTACTTC. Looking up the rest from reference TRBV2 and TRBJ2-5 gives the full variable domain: EPEVTQTPSHQVTQMGQEVILRCVPISNHLYFYWYRQILGQKVEFLVSFYNNEISEKSEIFDDQFSVERPDGSNFTLKIRSTKLEDSAMYFCASSERETQYFGPGTRLLVL.

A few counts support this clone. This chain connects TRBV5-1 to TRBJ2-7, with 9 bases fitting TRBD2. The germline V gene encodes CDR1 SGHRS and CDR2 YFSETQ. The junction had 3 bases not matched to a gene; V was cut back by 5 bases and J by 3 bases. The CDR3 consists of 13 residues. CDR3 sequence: CASRGSGSYEQYF. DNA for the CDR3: TGCGCCAGCAGGGGTAGCGGGAGCTACGAGCAGTACTTC.

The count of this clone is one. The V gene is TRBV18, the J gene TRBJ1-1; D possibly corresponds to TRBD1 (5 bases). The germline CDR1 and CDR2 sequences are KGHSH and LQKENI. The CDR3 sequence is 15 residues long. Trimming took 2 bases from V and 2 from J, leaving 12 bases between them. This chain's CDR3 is CASSPETGPNTEAFF. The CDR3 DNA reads TGTGCCAGCTCACCAGAAACAGGCCCCAACACTGAAGCTTTCTTT.

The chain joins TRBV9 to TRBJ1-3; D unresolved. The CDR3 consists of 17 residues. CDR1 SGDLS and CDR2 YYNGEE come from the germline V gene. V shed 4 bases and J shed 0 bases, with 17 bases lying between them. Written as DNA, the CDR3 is TGTGCCAGCAGCCCGGAGGGAGATCCGGACTCTGGAAACACCATATATTTT. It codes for CASSPEGDPDSGNTIYF.

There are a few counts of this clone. CDR3 loop: CASSGPLSYNEQFF. For the CDR3, the DNA is TGTGCCAGCTCAGGCCCCCTGTCCTACAATGAGCAGTTCTTC. The chain combines TRBV2 with TRBJ2-1; no reliable D call. The CDR3 has 14 residues. Germline lookup yields CDR1 SNHLY and CDR2 FYNNEI. Trimming pared 8 bases from V and 1 base from J, leaving 12 bases between.

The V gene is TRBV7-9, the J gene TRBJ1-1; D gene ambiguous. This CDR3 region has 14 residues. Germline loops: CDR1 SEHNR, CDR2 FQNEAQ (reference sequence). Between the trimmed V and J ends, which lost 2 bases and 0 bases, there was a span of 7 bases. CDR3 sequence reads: CASSLPGMNTEAFF. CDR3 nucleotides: TGTGCCAGCAGCTTACCGGGGATGAACACTGAAGCTTTCTTT.

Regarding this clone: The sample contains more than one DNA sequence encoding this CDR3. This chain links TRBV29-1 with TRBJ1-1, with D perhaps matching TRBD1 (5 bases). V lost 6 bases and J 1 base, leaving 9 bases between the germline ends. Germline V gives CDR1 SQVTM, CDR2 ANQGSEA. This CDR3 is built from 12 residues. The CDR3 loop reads CSVGQGNTEAFF. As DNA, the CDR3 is TGCAGCGTGGGTCAGGGGAACACTGAAGCTTTCTTT. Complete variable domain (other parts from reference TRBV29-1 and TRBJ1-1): SAVISQKPSRDICQRGTSLTIQCQVDSQVTMMFWYRQQPGQSLTLIATANQGSEATYESGFVIDKFPISRPNLTFSTLTVSNMSPEDSSIYLCSVGQGNTEAFFGQGTRLTVV.

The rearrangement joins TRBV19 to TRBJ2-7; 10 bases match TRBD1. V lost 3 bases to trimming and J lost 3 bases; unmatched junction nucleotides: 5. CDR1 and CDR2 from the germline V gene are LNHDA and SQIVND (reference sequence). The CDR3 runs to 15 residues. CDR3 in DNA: TGTGCCAGTAGTATGGGACAGGGGAGTTTCTACGAGCAGTACTTC. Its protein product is CASSMGQGSFYEQYF.

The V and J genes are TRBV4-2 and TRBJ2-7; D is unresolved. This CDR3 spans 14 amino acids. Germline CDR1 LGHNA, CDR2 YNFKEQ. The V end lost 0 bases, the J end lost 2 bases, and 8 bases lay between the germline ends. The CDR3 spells CASSQDRGPYEQYF. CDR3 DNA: TGTGCCAGCAGCCAAGATCGCGGCCCCTACGAGCAGTACTTC.

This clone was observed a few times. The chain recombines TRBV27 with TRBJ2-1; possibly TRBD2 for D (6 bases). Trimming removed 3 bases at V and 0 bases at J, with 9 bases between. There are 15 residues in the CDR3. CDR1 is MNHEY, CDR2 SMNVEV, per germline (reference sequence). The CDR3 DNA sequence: TGTGCCAGCAGTTTCGACGGGAGCTCCTACAATGAGCAGTTCTTC. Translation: CASSFDGSSYNEQFF.

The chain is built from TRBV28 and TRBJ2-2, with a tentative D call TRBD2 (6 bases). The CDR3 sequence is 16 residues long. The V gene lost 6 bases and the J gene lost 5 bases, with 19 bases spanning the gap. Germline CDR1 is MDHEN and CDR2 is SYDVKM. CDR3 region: CASSPSGQGLTGELFF. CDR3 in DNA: TGTGCCAGCAGCCCGAGCGGGCAGGGACTTACCGGGGAGCTGTTTTTT.

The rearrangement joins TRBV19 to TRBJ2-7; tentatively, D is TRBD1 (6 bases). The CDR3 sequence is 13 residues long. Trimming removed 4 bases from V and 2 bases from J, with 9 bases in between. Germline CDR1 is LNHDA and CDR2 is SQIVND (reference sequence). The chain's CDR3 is CASSTGQPYEQYF. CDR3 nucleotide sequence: TGTGCCAGTAGTACCGGACAGCCCTACGAGCAGTACTTC.

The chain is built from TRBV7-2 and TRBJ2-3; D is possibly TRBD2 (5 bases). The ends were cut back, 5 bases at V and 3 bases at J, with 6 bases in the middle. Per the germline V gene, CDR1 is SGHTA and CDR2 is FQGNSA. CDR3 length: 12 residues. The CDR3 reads CASSPGTDTQYF. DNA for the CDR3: TGTGCCAGCAGCCCGGGGACAGATACGCAGTATTTT. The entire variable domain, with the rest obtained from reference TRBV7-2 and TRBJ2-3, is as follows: GAGVSQSPSNKVTEKGKDVELRCDPISGHTALYWYRQSLGQGLEFLIYFQGNSAPDKSGLPSDRFSAERTGGSVSTLTIQRTQQEDSAVYLCASSPGTDTQYFGPGTRLTVL.

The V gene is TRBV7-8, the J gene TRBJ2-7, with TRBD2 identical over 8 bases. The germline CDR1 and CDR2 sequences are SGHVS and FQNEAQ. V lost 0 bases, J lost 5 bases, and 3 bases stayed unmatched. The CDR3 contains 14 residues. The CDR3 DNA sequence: TGTGCCAGCAGCTTAGCCGGGAGGGCCGACGAGCAGTACTTC. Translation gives CASSLAGRADEQYF.

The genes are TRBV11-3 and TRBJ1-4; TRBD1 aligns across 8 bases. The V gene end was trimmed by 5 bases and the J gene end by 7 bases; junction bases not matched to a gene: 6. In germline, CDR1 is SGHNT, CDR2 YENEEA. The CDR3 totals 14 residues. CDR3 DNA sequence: TGTGCCAGCAGCCCGGGACAGGTTGGTGAAAAACTGTTTTTT. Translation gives CASSPGQVGEKLFF.

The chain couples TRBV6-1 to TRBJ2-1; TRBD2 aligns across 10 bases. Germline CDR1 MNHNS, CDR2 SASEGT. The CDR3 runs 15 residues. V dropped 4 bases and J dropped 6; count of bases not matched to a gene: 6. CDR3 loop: CASSAPSGRVNEQFF. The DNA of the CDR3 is TGTGCCAGCAGTGCTCCTAGCGGGAGAGTCAATGAGCAGTTCTTC.